These 27 T cell receptor beta chains originate from one sample sequenced in a study of blood T cell repertoires in COVID-19. Libraries were prepared by immunoSEQ multiplex PCR; TCRdb keeps only in-frame clonotypes and omits some of them. The sample lists some 130,000 clones, around 88% occurring once. The sample comprised peripheral blood. These receptors originate from a man aged 60 to 69 with COVID-19, enrolled during active disease.

The V call is TRBV3-1 (or the pseudogene TRBV3-2), the J call TRBJ1-4; 8 bases are shared with TRBD1. Germline CDR1 and CDR2: LGHDT and YNNKEL (reference sequence). V lost 4 bases to trimming and J lost 8 bases; unmatched junction nucleotides: 27. This CDR3 is 21 amino acids long. CDR3 region: CASSPLSSLVTGEGHWEKLFF. CDR3 bases: TGTGCCAGCAGCCCCTTATCTTCCCTGGTGACAGGGGAGGGTCATTGGGAAAAACTGTTTTTT.

This chain joins TRBV5-6 and TRBJ2-3, with 7 bases fitting TRBD2. The CDR3 has 16 amino acids. V was clipped by 0 bases and J by 0 bases; unmatched bases: 4. Germline V gives CDR1 SGHDT, CDR2 YYEEEE. The CDR3 sequence is CASSLATGGSTDTQYF. CDR3 coding DNA: TGTGCCAGCAGCTTGGCCACGGGAGGAAGCACAGATACGCAGTATTTT.

The chain combines TRBV7-2 with TRBJ1-4, with D possibly being TRBD1 (5 bases). From germline, CDR1 is SGHTA and CDR2 FQGNSA. Trimming pared 5 bases from V and 4 bases from J, leaving 14 bases between. The length of the CDR3 is 15 residues. CDR3 sequence: CASSPQWGLNEKLFF. CDR3 bases: TGTGCCAGCAGCCCGCAATGGGGCCTTAATGAAAAACTGTTTTTT.

The rearrangement uses TRBV19 and TRBJ2-1, with D possibly being TRBD2 (7 bases). Trimming removed 8 bases from V and 4 bases from J, with 15 bases in between. CDR1 and CDR2 (germline): LNHDA, SQIVND (reference sequence). The CDR3 runs to 14 residues. The CDR3 nucleotides read TGTGCCAGTGAATTTGGGGGGGCATACAATGAGCAGTTCTTC. It yields the protein CASEFGGAYNEQFF.

The V call is TRBV7-8, the J call TRBJ1-6; TRBD1 aligns across 9 bases. The CDR3 has 13 amino acids. V shed 5 bases, J shed 8 bases, and the junction held 1 base outside the gene matches. Germline V gene data show CDR1 as SGHVS and CDR2 as FQNEAQ. This CDR3 is CASSRTGDSPLHF. The CDR3 DNA follows: TGTGCCAGCAGCCGGACAGGGGATTCACCCCTCCACTTT.

The chain has TRBV4-3 and TRBJ2-7; D is perhaps TRBD2 (7 bases). The germline V gene encodes CDR1 LGHNA and CDR2 YSLEER. V lost 4 bases to trimming and J lost 4 bases, with 14 bases between them. The CDR3 spans 14 residues. The CDR3 protein is CASSPWGGQYEQYF. CDR3 nucleotide sequence: TGCGCCAGCAGCCCCTGGGGGGGGCAGTACGAGCAGTACTTC.

V usage is TRBV15 and J usage is TRBJ2-7; TRBD1 matches 7 bases. V shed 3 bases and J 2 bases; nucleotides not matched to a gene: 7. The length of the CDR3 is 15 residues. The germline V gene encodes CDR1 LNHNV and CDR2 YYDKDF (reference sequence). CDR3 in DNA: TGTGCCACCAGCAGTTTCCGGGACAGACCCTACGAGCAGTACTTC. It is translated as CATSSFRDRPYEQYF. Filled out from reference TRBV15 and TRBJ2-7, the complete variable domain reads DAMVIQNPRYQVTQFGKPVTLSCSQTLNHNVMYWYQQKSSQAPKLLFHYYDKDFNNEADTPDNFQSRRPNTSFCFLDIRSPGLGDTAMYLCATSSFRDRPYEQYFGPGTRLTVT.

The rearrangement links TRBV6-5 to TRBJ1-2, with 7 bases fitting TRBD1. This CDR3 region has 13 residues. In germline, CDR1 is MNHEY, CDR2 SVGAGI. Trimming cost V 6 bases and J 7 bases; bases outside gene matches: 8. CDR3 DNA: TGTGCCAGCAGACGACAGGGAAATCGTGGCTACACCTTC. This encodes CASRRQGNRGYTF.

The chain couples TRBV6-2 or TRBV6-3 to TRBJ1-2, with 8 positions matching TRBD1. Germline V gene sequence: CDR1 MNHEY, CDR2 SVGEGT. V lost 5 bases to trimming and J lost 7 bases; unmatched junction nucleotides: 9. The CDR3 totals 14 residues. As DNA, the CDR3 is TGTGCCAGCAGTACATCGGACAGGGTTCTTGGCTACACCTTC. Translating it yields CASSTSDRVLGYTF.

J is TRBJ1-3 and V is TRBV7-2; the match to TRBD1 covers 7 bases. V lost 3 bases, J lost 0 bases, and 2 bases stayed unmatched. The CDR3 runs to 15 residues. Per the germline V gene, CDR1 is SGHTA and CDR2 is FQGNSA. The CDR3 sequence: CASSLTGSSGNTIYF. The CDR3 region has the DNA TGTGCCAGCAGCTTGACAGGGAGCTCTGGAAACACCATATATTTT.

V is TRBV9 and J is TRBJ1-3; the D gene is possibly TRBD1 (6 bases). The V gene's germline CDR1 is SGDLS and CDR2 YYNGEE. Trimming removed 2 bases at V and 2 bases at J, with 11 bases between. This CDR3 has 15 amino acids. CDR3 loop: CASSVDTGPGNTIYF. The CDR3, as DNA: TGTGCCAGCAGCGTTGATACAGGGCCTGGAAACACCATATATTTT.

The rearrangement links TRBV7-7 to TRBJ2-5, with 14 bases matching TRBD2. In germline, CDR1 is SSHAT, CDR2 FNYEAQ (reference sequence). Losses at the gene ends were 5 bases for V and 4 bases for J; bases not matched to a gene: 3. This CDR3 region has 15 residues. The CDR3 bases are TGTGCCAGCAGCCTGGGACTAGCGGGGGTAGAGACCCAGTACTTC. Translation gives CASSLGLAGVETQYF.

V and J are TRBV18 and TRBJ1-2; TRBD1 matches at 9 bases. V lost 3 bases to trimming and J lost 2 bases; unmatched junction nucleotides: 13. The CDR3 has 18 amino acids. The germline V gene has CDR1 KGHSH and CDR2 LQKENI. The CDR3 spells CASSPGSLTGGHNYGYTF. The CDR3 nucleotides are TGTGCCAGCTCACCGGGATCTCTTACAGGGGGCCACAACTATGGCTACACCTTC.

The chain employs TRBV18 and TRBJ2-1, with 8 bases aligning to TRBD1. Germline V lookup: CDR1 KGHSH, CDR2 LQKENI. V lost 0 bases, J lost 2 bases, and 3 bases stayed unmatched. CDR3 size: 16 residues. CDR3 region: CASSPPDRVTYNEQFF. In DNA form, the CDR3 reads TGTGCCAGCTCACCACCGGACAGGGTTACCTACAATGAGCAGTTCTTC.

This sequence joins TRBV10-3 and TRBJ1-2, with 10 positions matching TRBD1. Germline V lookup: CDR1 ENHRY, CDR2 SYGVKD. This CDR3 comprises 15 residues. V dropped 4 bases and J dropped 2; count of bases not matched to a gene: 4. The CDR3 sequence is CAISAPGQGNYGYTF. The CDR3 region has the DNA TGTGCCATCAGTGCGCCGGGACAGGGGAACTATGGCTACACCTTC.

CDR3 nucleotide sequence: TGTGCCAGCACCCAACCAGGACAGGGACCGTACAATGAGCAGTTCTTC. Residues: CASTQPGQGPYNEQFF. V gene TRBV11-1 combines with J gene TRBJ2-1; the match to TRBD1 covers 8 bases. The CDR3 spans 16 residues. The ends lost 7 bases at V and 4 bases at J; junction bases unmatched: 12. The germline gives CDR1 SGHAT, CDR2 FQDESV (reference sequence). The whole variable domain, remainder taken from reference TRBV11-1 and TRBJ2-1, is EAEVAQSPRYKITEKSQAVAFWCDPISGHATLYWYRQILGQGPELLVQFQDESVVDDSQLPKDRFSAERLKGVDSTLKIQPAELGDSAMYLCASTQPGQGPYNEQFFGPGTRLTVL.

The genes are TRBV9 and TRBJ1-2, with no clear D. CDR3 length equals 15 residues. Germline V lookup: CDR1 SGDLS, CDR2 YYNGEE. Deletions cut 3 bases from V and 0 bases from J, with 12 bases between. CDR3 residues: CASSAGLSANYGYTF. Here the CDR3 DNA reads TGTGCCAGCAGCGCTGGACTCTCAGCTAACTATGGCTACACCTTC. The whole variable domain, filled in from reference TRBV9 and TRBJ1-2, reads DSGVTQTPKHLITATGQRVTLRCSPRSGDLSVYWYQQSLDQGLQFLIQYYNGEERAKGNILERFSAQQFPDLHSELNLSSLELGDSALYFCASSAGLSANYGYTFGSGTRLTVV.

This rearrangement joins TRBV9 to TRBJ2-3; 14 bases match TRBD2. CDR1 SGDLS and CDR2 YYNGEE come from the germline V gene. The CDR3 loop spans 16 amino acids. V shed 2 bases and J 1 base; nucleotides not matched to a gene: 0. CDR3 loop: CASSVGLAGGTDTQYF. CDR3 bases: TGTGCCAGCAGCGTGGGACTAGCGGGGGGCACAGATACGCAGTATTTT.

The chain joins TRBV5-6 to TRBJ2-5; D gene uncertain. This CDR3 comprises 14 residues. The germline gives CDR1 SGHDT, CDR2 YYEEEE. Trimming removed 1 base from V and 2 bases from J, with 9 bases in between. The DNA for the CDR3 is TGTGCCAGCAGCTTGAATCGGTTACAAGAGACCCAGTACTTC. Amino acid sequence: CASSLNRLQETQYF.

This CDR3 is CASGTGDNSPLHF. DNA for the CDR3: TGCGCCAGCGGTACAGGGGACAATTCACCCCTCCACTTT. The chain recombines TRBV23-1 with TRBJ1-6; 7 positions agree with TRBD1. TRBV23-1 is an ORF; its function is uncertain. The CDR3 extends over 13 amino acids. Trimming removed 8 bases from V and 7 bases from J; junction bases left unmatched: 5.

The chain has TRBV5-1 and TRBJ2-7, with D tentatively TRBD2 (7 bases). The CDR3 is 15 amino acids. V lost 5 bases to trimming and J lost 6 bases, with 21 bases between them. Germline lookup yields CDR1 SGHRS and CDR2 YFSETQ. The CDR3 region is CASRITRGPRVEQYF. CDR3 in DNA: TGCGCCAGCAGGATCACGCGGGGGCCAAGGGTCGAGCAGTACTTC.

The genes are TRBV9 and TRBJ2-3; unclear D gene. CDR3 length equals 13 residues. From germline, CDR1 is SGDLS and CDR2 YYNGEE. The V and J ends lost 0 bases and 0 bases respectively, with 2 bases between them. This CDR3 reads CASSVASTDTQYF. In DNA form, the CDR3 reads TGTGCCAGCAGCGTAGCAAGCACAGATACGCAGTATTTT.

The J gene is TRBJ1-6, the V gene TRBV5-8; D is undetermined. CDR3 length: 13 amino acids. The germline V gene has CDR1 SGHTS and CDR2 YDEGEE. The germline V and J ends were trimmed by 0 bases and 8 bases, with 6 bases remaining between them. The CDR3 region is CASSLAPDSPLHF. CDR3 bases: TGTGCCAGCAGCTTGGCCCCGGATTCACCCCTCCACTTT.

The chain recombines TRBV19 with TRBJ1-1; 11 bases line up with TRBD1. V lost 7 bases and J lost 4; bases outside the gene matches: 17. Per germline, CDR1 LNHDA and CDR2 SQIVND (reference sequence). This CDR3 spans 18 amino acids. The CDR3 here is CASIKTGGQGGVSTEAFF. For the CDR3, the DNA is TGTGCCAGTATTAAAACCGGGGGACAGGGGGGTGTGAGCACTGAAGCTTTCTTT. The full variable domain, with the rest looked up from reference TRBV19 and TRBJ1-1, is DGGITQSPKYLFRKEGQNVTLSCEQNLNHDAMYWYRQDPGQGLRLIYYSQIVNDFQKGDIAEGYSVSREKKESFPLTVTSAQKNPTAFYLCASIKTGGQGGVSTEAFFGQGTRLTVV.

The chain employs TRBV5-1 and TRBJ2-4, with a weak D call TRBD1 (6 bases). Germline lookup yields CDR1 SGHRS and CDR2 YFSETQ. CDR3 size: 18 residues. The germline V and J ends were trimmed by 4 bases and 0 bases, with 20 bases remaining between them. The CDR3 DNA follows: TGCGCCAGCAGCGGGGGCCTGTTGGCCTCGATAGCCAAAAACATTCAGTACTTC. This sequence encodes CASSGGLLASIAKNIQYF. Combining the CDR3 with reference TRBV5-1 and TRBJ2-4 gives the whole variable domain KAGVTQTPRYLIKTRGQQVTLSCSPISGHRSVSWYQQTPGQGLQFLFEYFSETQRNKGNFPGRFSGRQFSNSRSEMNVSTLELGDSALYLCASSGGLLASIAKNIQYFGAGTRLSVL.

This chain joins TRBV7-2 and TRBJ2-1, with TRBD2 matching over 7 bases. CDR1 is SGHTA, CDR2 FQGNSA, per germline. With V trimmed by 8 bases and J by 6 bases, 10 bases remained unmatched. The CDR3 covers 14 residues. The CDR3 DNA follows: TGTGCCAGCCAAGGGAGAGCGGGGTTCAATGAGCAGTTCTTC. Translating gives CASQGRAGFNEQFF.

The CDR3 DNA reads TGTGCCAGCAGTCAAAGCGGGAGGAATGAGCAGTTCTTC. Translation: CASSQSGRNEQFF. This chain connects TRBV7-2 to TRBJ2-1, with 9 positions matching TRBD2. CDR1 and CDR2 from the germline V gene are SGHTA and FQGNSA. Losses at the gene ends were 6 bases for V and 7 bases for J; bases not matched to a gene: 4. The CDR3 is made up of 13 amino acids.